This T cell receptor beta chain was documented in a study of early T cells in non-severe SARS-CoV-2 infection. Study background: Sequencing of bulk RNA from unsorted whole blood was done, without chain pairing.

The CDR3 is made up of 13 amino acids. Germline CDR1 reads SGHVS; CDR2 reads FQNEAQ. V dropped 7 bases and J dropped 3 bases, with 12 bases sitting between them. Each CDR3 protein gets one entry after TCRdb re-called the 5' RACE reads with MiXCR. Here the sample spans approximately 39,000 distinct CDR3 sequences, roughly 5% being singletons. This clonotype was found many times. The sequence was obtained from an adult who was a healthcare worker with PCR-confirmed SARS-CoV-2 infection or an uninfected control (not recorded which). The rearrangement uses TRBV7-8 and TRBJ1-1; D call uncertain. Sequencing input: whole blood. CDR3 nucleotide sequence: TGTGCCAGCATCCGAGGGCCACACACTGAAGCTTTCTTT. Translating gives CASIRGPHTEAFF.